This T cell receptor (beta chain) was retrieved from a study of blood T cell repertoires in COVID-19. Turning to the study itself: Some COVID-19 samples were acute and others convalescent; all came from the United States, Italy and Spain.

This CDR3 comprises 14 residues. The V and J ends lost 4 bases and 4 bases, in that order; junction bases with no gene match: 4. Looked up from germline, CDR1 is SGHRS and CDR2 is YFSETQ. Enrollment of patients from Seattle took place during active infection, with longitudinal follow-up. As handled by the study authors: Reference gene primer amplification yielded estimated nucleated cell counts. The table came from immunoSEQ multiplex PCR; TCRdb's copy has only in-frame clones and leaves some out. V, J and clone size reflect that table, while D and trimming were determined from the DNA. The table has roughly 310,000 clones, 85% to 90% seen once.

The source is a woman aged 25 to 39 with COVID-19, enrolled during active disease. V is TRBV5-1 and J is TRBJ1-5; TRBD1 matches at 8 bases. The sequencing input was peripheral blood. The DNA of the CDR3 is TGCGCCAGCAGCGAGACAGGGGAAAATCAGCCCCAGCATTTT. Translating gives CASSETGENQPQHF.